Presented here are 13 T cell receptor beta chains from one specimen sequenced in a study of cytomegalovirus exposure and HLA in healthy donors. This PCR relied on a set of 60 Vbeta primers and 13 Jbeta primers. Produced via immunoSEQ multiplex PCR; TCRdb's table is partial and in-frame only. The table lists about 300,000 clones, around 86% of them singletons. The sample comprised PBMCs. The receptor set was obtained from a man aged 40-50 years in good health and CMV-seropositive.

The chain links TRBV27 to TRBJ2-5, with D possibly TRBD1 on 6 matching bases. CDR3 length equals 14 residues. CDR1 is MNHEY, CDR2 SMNVEV, per germline (reference sequence). Trimming shortened V by 3 bases and J by 4 bases, and 12 bases separated the two germline ends. DNA of the CDR3: TGTGCCAGCAGTTTTAGTGACAGGAGAGAGACCCAGTACTTC. It is translated as CASSFSDRRETQYF.

To note about this clone: The junction and the germline gene differ at one end; a read error may be behind it. The chain combines TRBV7-9 with TRBJ1-2; D might be TRBD1 (5 bases). Germline V gene data show CDR1 as SEHNR and CDR2 as FQNEAQ (reference sequence). This CDR3 spans 14 amino acids. The CDR3 is CSSSLTAWDYGYTF. CDR3 DNA sequence: TGTTCCAGCAGCCTGACAGCTTGGGACTATGGCTACACCTTC.

V gene TRBV6-5 combines with J gene TRBJ2-7; TRBD2 might be the D (5 bases). Germline values: CDR1 MNHEY, CDR2 SVGAGI. V gave up 6 bases and J gave up 0 bases, with 9 bases separating them. CDR3 length equals 13 residues. CDR3 coding DNA: TGTGCCAGCAGGTCGGGGATCTCCTACGAGCAGTACTTC. It codes for CASRSGISYEQYF.

The chain joins TRBV4-3 to TRBJ2-3; TRBD2 matches at 9 bases. Germline loops: CDR1 LGHNA, CDR2 YSLEER. Losses at the gene ends were 10 bases for V and 4 bases for J; bases not matched to a gene: 6. The CDR3 extends over 13 amino acids. CDR3 nucleotides: TGCGCCACCGGGACTAGCAAGGCAGATACGCAGTATTTT. Protein product: CATGTSKADTQYF.

This clone was recorded once. The chain links TRBV27 to TRBJ2-3; 8 bases align to TRBD1. This CDR3 has 14 amino acids. V dropped 4 bases and J dropped 4; count of bases not matched to a gene: 4. Germline-derived CDR1 and CDR2 are MNHEY and SMNVEV (reference sequence). The CDR3 loop reads CASSYLTGADTQYF. CDR3 sequence (DNA): TGTGCCAGCAGTTACCTGACAGGGGCAGATACGCAGTATTTT.

This chain uses TRBV28 with TRBJ2-7; TRBD1 aligns across 7 bases. There are 12 residues in the CDR3. V trimming: 5 bases; J trimming: 6 bases; junction bases outside the gene matches: 4. Germline V gives CDR1 MDHEN, CDR2 SYDVKM. The CDR3 DNA reads as TGTGCCAGCAGTACACAGGGGTTCGAGCAGTACTTC. Its protein product is CASSTQGFEQYF.

This chain uses TRBV9 with TRBJ1-3; D possibly corresponds to TRBD1 (6 bases). V was pared by 4 bases and J by 0 bases, with 14 bases between. This CDR3 is built from 16 residues. Germline V gene lookup returns CDR1 SGDLS and CDR2 YYNGEE. CDR3 in amino acids: CASSNSGARSGNTIYF. The CDR3 DNA reads as TGTGCCAGCAGCAACTCAGGGGCCCGCTCTGGAAACACCATATATTTT.

The chain carries TRBV19 and TRBJ1-1; D not certain. The CDR3 extends over 12 amino acids. Germline V lookup: CDR1 LNHDA, CDR2 SQIVND (reference sequence). V was trimmed by 3 bases and J by 3 bases, leaving 5 bases between them. For the CDR3, the DNA is TGTGCCAGTAGTATCGTTGACACTGAAGCTTTCTTT. This codes for CASSIVDTEAFF.

The chain carries TRBV28 and TRBJ1-2, with D possibly TRBD1 on 5 matching bases. Germline CDR1 is MDHEN and CDR2 is SYDVKM. Between the trimmed V and J ends, which lost 2 bases and 7 bases, there was a span of 8 bases. The length of the CDR3 is 12 residues. The CDR3 region is CASSLMGGGYTF. In DNA form, the CDR3 reads TGTGCCAGCAGTTTAATGGGGGGTGGCTACACCTTC.

The J gene is TRBJ2-5, the V gene TRBV23-1, with 7 bases that match TRBD1. TRBV23-1 is labeled an ORF, and its function is uncertain. The CDR3 extends over 13 amino acids. The ends lost 7 bases at V and 2 bases at J; junction bases unmatched: 4. The CDR3 sequence is CASTLDRQETQYF. As DNA, the CDR3 is TGCGCCAGCACTCTGGACAGGCAAGAGACCCAGTACTTC.

The genes are TRBV30 and TRBJ2-7; 9 bases fit TRBD1. Germline lookup yields CDR1 GTSNPN and CDR2 SVGIG (reference sequence). CDR3 length: 14 residues. Trimming removed 4 bases from V and 3 bases from J; junction bases left unmatched: 7. The CDR3 here is CAWKGWTGDYEQYF. The CDR3 nucleotides read TGTGCCTGGAAAGGGTGGACAGGGGACTACGAGCAGTACTTC.

This clone was recorded once. The chain combines TRBV5-8 with TRBJ1-1; D is possibly TRBD1 (5 bases). Looked up from germline, CDR1 is SGHTS and CDR2 is YDEGEE. The CDR3 extends over 14 amino acids. V lost 5 bases, J lost 2 bases, and 13 bases lay in between. As DNA, the CDR3 is TGTGCCAGCAGGCGCTCCAGGGTCAACACTGAAGCTTTCTTT. This gives the protein CASRRSRVNTEAFF.

V gene TRBV14 combines with J gene TRBJ1-1, with D unresolved. The CDR3 contains 15 residues. Trimming removed 1 base at V and 0 bases at J, with 9 bases between. Looked up from germline, CDR1 is SGHDN and CDR2 is FVKESK. CDR3: CASSQVGRLNTEAFF. CDR3 bases: TGTGCCAGCAGCCAAGTGGGCAGACTGAACACTGAAGCTTTCTTT.